The T cell receptor beta chain described here comes from a study of control samples from healthy donors and cancer patients. This CDR3 is 15 amino acids long. Trimming shortened V by 1 base and J by 3 bases, and 14 bases separated the two germline ends. From germline, CDR1 is SGHNT and CDR2 YYREEE (reference sequence). Sequenced by immunoSEQ multiplex PCR; TCRdb stores in-frame clones only, minus some. The sample consists of around 58,000 clones, roughly 90% of them appearing once. The sequencing input was blood. The V call is TRBV5-4, the J call TRBJ2-7; D might be TRBD2 (6 bases). The source is a man aged 50 to 60 in good health. CDR3 in DNA: TGTGCCAGCAGCTTGCCGGGAGTTGGAATCTACGAGCAGTACTTC. Encoded protein: CASSLPGVGIYEQYF.